These T cell receptor beta chains were read from a single sample in a study of cytomegalovirus exposure and HLA in healthy donors. Clones were sequenced by immunoSEQ multiplex PCR, and TCRdb holds only the in-frame ones, with some missing. This sample has 250,000 to 300,000 clones, with about 93% found just once. Sequenced material: PBMCs. Source of these receptors: a girl aged 2 to 10 in good health and CMV-seronegative. Both conserved end residues are part of each CDR3. The order of the fields is D gene, J gene, clone size, V gene, CDR3 protein, CDR3 DNA. A D gene is named only where the DNA matches it firmly. Clone size is given for some rows only: seen once, a few or many times, or a class if the clone is expanded.

d_call: -; j_call: TRBJ2-1; clone_size: -; v_call: TRBV27; cdr3_aa: CASSFPSALNNEQFF; cdr3_nt: TGTGCCAGCAGTTTCCCTAGCGCACTAAACAATGAGCAGTTCTTC
d_call: TRBD2; j_call: TRBJ2-1; clone_size: -; v_call: TRBV27; cdr3_aa: CASSLTGLVLHNEQFF; cdr3_nt: TGTGCCAGCAGTTTGACGGGACTAGTCCTACACAATGAGCAGTTCTTC
d_call: TRBD2; j_call: TRBJ2-3; clone_size: -; v_call: TRBV4-1; cdr3_aa: CASSHPGLAGGRDTQYF; cdr3_nt: TGCGCCAGCAGCCACCCCGGACTAGCGGGAGGGAGAGATACGCAGTATTTT
d_call: TRBD1; j_call: TRBJ1-1; clone_size: -; v_call: TRBV7-9; cdr3_aa: CSSSTGQGSLNTEAFF; cdr3_nt: TGTTCCAGCAGCACCGGACAGGGCTCGTTGAACACTGAAGCTTTCTTT
d_call: -; j_call: TRBJ2-7; clone_size: -; v_call: TRBV4-1; cdr3_aa: CASSRYGTANYEQYF; cdr3_nt: TGCGCCAGCAGCCGATACGGGACTGCCAACTACGAGCAGTACTTC
d_call: -; j_call: TRBJ1-4; clone_size: -; v_call: TRBV6-1; cdr3_aa: CASSEVSLPNEKLFF; cdr3_nt: TGTGCCAGCAGTGAAGTAAGCTTGCCGAATGAAAAACTGTTTTTT
d_call: -; j_call: TRBJ1-4; clone_size: -; v_call: TRBV7-2; cdr3_aa: CASSPGRAEKLFF; cdr3_nt: TGTGCCAGCAGCCCCGGGCGGGCTGAAAAACTGTTTTTT
d_call: TRBD2; j_call: TRBJ2-3; clone_size: -; v_call: TRBV7-8; cdr3_aa: CASSQRASGRAVPDTQYF; cdr3_nt: TGTGCCAGCAGCCAAAGGGCTAGCGGGAGGGCCGTACCAGATACGCAGTATTTT
d_call: TRBD1; j_call: TRBJ1-2; clone_size: -; v_call: TRBV6-6; cdr3_aa: CAGGRGQSQGYGYTF; cdr3_nt: TGTGCCGGCGGACGGGGACAGAGCCAAGGCTATGGCTACACCTTC
d_call: TRBD2; j_call: TRBJ2-1; clone_size: -; v_call: TRBV5-1; cdr3_aa: CASTLTTSVNWDEQFF; cdr3_nt: TGCGCCAGCACCTTAACTACTAGCGTAAATTGGGATGAGCAGTTCTTC
d_call: TRBD1; j_call: TRBJ2-5; clone_size: -; v_call: TRBV28; cdr3_aa: CASSSSGTGQETQYF; cdr3_nt: TGTGCCAGCAGTTCATCCGGGACAGGACAAGAGACCCAGTACTTC
d_call: TRBD1; j_call: TRBJ1-2; clone_size: -; v_call: TRBV19; cdr3_aa: CASSSQRQGGYGYTF; cdr3_nt: TGTGCCAGTAGTTCACAACGACAGGGAGGTTATGGCTACACCTTC
d_call: -; j_call: TRBJ1-2; clone_size: -; v_call: TRBV20-1; cdr3_aa: CSAPGGYTF; cdr3_nt: TGCAGTGCTCCGGGGGGCTACACCTTC
d_call: -; j_call: TRBJ1-2; clone_size: -; v_call: TRBV19; cdr3_aa: CASKGNGYTF; cdr3_nt: TGTGCCAGTAAGGGGAATGGCTACACCTTC
d_call: -; j_call: TRBJ2-6; clone_size: once; v_call: TRBV6-5; cdr3_aa: CASRRSGANVLTF; cdr3_nt: TGTGCCAGCAGGCGCTCTGGGGCCAACGTCCTGACTTTC
d_call: TRBD1; j_call: TRBJ2-7; clone_size: -; v_call: TRBV2; cdr3_aa: CASRPGQGAYEQYF; cdr3_nt: TGTGCCAGCAGACCGGGACAGGGGGCCTACGAGCAGTACTTC
d_call: TRBD1; j_call: TRBJ1-3; clone_size: -; v_call: TRBV18; cdr3_aa: CASSPRTGEASGNTIYF; cdr3_nt: TGTGCCAGCTCACCTAGGACAGGGGAGGCCTCTGGAAACACCATATATTTT
d_call: TRBD2; j_call: TRBJ2-7; clone_size: -; v_call: TRBV19; cdr3_aa: CASSKGGGLGYEQYF; cdr3_nt: TGTGCCAGTAGTAAGGGCGGGGGTTTGGGGTACGAGCAGTACTTC
d_call: -; j_call: TRBJ1-1; clone_size: -; v_call: TRBV27; cdr3_aa: CASSLSGGTTEAFF; cdr3_nt: TGTGCCAGCAGTTTATCTGGGGGGACCACTGAAGCTTTCTTT
d_call: TRBD2; j_call: TRBJ2-3; clone_size: -; v_call: TRBV30; cdr3_aa: CAWSGTLAGGTDTQYF; cdr3_nt: TGTGCCTGGAGTGGGACTCTAGCGGGGGGCACAGATACGCAGTATTTT
d_call: -; j_call: TRBJ1-1; clone_size: -; v_call: TRBV19; cdr3_aa: CASSIDLVGQGNTEAFF; cdr3_nt: TGTGCCAGTAGTATAGATTTGGTGGGCCAGGGGAACACTGAAGCTTTCTTT
d_call: TRBD1; j_call: TRBJ2-7; clone_size: -; v_call: TRBV28; cdr3_aa: CASSLPGTGDSYEQYF; cdr3_nt: TGTGCCAGCAGTCTACCCGGGACAGGGGACTCCTACGAGCAGTACTTC
d_call: TRBD1; j_call: TRBJ2-2; clone_size: -; v_call: TRBV4-2; cdr3_aa: CASSQTGGVTGELFF; cdr3_nt: TGTGCCAGCAGCCAGACAGGGGGCGTAACCGGGGAGCTGTTTTTT
d_call: -; j_call: TRBJ1-2; clone_size: -; v_call: TRBV15; cdr3_aa: CATSRDRINYGYTF; cdr3_nt: TGTGCCACCAGCAGAGATCGTATTAACTATGGCTACACCTTC
d_call: -; j_call: TRBJ1-2; clone_size: -; v_call: TRBV14; cdr3_aa: CASSQNFYGYTF; cdr3_nt: TGTGCCAGCAGCCAAAACTTCTATGGCTACACCTTC
d_call: -; j_call: TRBJ1-5; clone_size: -; v_call: TRBV5-1; cdr3_aa: CASSLGGSNQPQHF; cdr3_nt: TGCGCCAGCAGCTTGGGTGGCAGTAATCAGCCCCAGCATTTT
d_call: TRBD2; j_call: TRBJ2-7; clone_size: -; v_call: TRBV10-3; cdr3_aa: CAISDPLAGTYEQYF; cdr3_nt: TGTGCCATCAGTGATCCGTTAGCGGGGACCTACGAGCAGTACTTC